Each of the 8 T cell receptor beta chains below was sequenced from the same sample in a study of long-term antiretroviral therapy in people with HIV. Sequencing relied on immunoSEQ assay v3.0, run at survey level. Measured with immunoSEQ multiplex PCR; TCRdb has only the in-frame clones, and not every one. The table shows about 30,000 clones, with 85% to 95% occurring only once. The material was unsorted PBMCs, obtained 6.2 years after starting antiretroviral therapy. The receptors derive from a man in his forties or fifties with HIV.

The chain combines TRBV7-8 with TRBJ2-3; weak D call: TRBD1 (5 bases). Germline V gene lookup returns CDR1 SGHVS and CDR2 FQNEAQ. With 5 bases removed from V and 3 bases from J, the gap between germline ends came to 9 bases. This CDR3 region has 13 residues. CDR3 sequence: CASSPRVTDTQYF. The CDR3 nucleotides are TGTGCCAGCAGCCCCAGGGTTACAGATACGCAGTATTTT.

This rearrangement joins TRBV9 to TRBJ2-5; unclear D gene. V was trimmed by 3 bases and J by 2 bases, leaving 8 bases between them. Germline V gene sequence: CDR1 SGDLS, CDR2 YYNGEE. The CDR3 has 13 residues. This CDR3 reads CASSAQPQETQYF. Written as DNA, the CDR3 is TGTGCCAGCAGCGCGCAGCCACAAGAGACCCAGTACTTC.

A single count supports this clone. This chain joins TRBV4-3 and TRBJ2-7; a weak D match, TRBD2 (6 bases). This CDR3 has 14 amino acids. Trimming removed 4 bases at V and 4 bases at J, with 14 bases between. Germline CDR1 LGHNA, CDR2 YSLEER. DNA for the CDR3: TGCGCCAGCAGCCCAAGACTAGGTTTTTACGAGCAGTACTTC. This codes for CASSPRLGFYEQYF.

The V and J genes are TRBV7-9 and TRBJ1-3, with D uncertain. Trimming took 1 base from V and 5 from J, leaving 6 bases between them. CDR3 length: 13 amino acids. Germline assignment: CDR1 SEHNR and CDR2 FQNEAQ (reference sequence). CDR3 region: CASSLVQRNTIYF. In DNA, the CDR3 is TGTGCCAGCAGCTTAGTACAGCGAAACACCATATATTTT.

The chain joins TRBV29-1 to TRBJ2-7; TRBD1 matches at 8 bases. CDR3 length: 12 residues. Germline V CDR1 and CDR2: SQVTM, ANQGSEA. The V gene end was trimmed by 6 bases and the J gene end by 0 bases; junction bases not matched to a gene: 1. CDR3 in amino acids: CSVGTGSYEQYF. The CDR3 DNA reads as TGCAGCGTCGGGACAGGCTCCTACGAGCAGTACTTC.

The chain uses TRBV10-1 and TRBJ2-1; D may be TRBD2 (6 bases). Germline CDR1 and CDR2: WNHNN and SYGVQD (reference sequence). Trimming took off 0 bases at V and 2 bases at J, with 14 bases between the two ends. The CDR3 consists of 17 residues. CDR3 amino acids: CASSESILGGAYNEQFF. The DNA for the CDR3 is TGCGCCAGCAGTGAGTCGATTCTCGGGGGAGCCTACAATGAGCAGTTCTTC.

This chain uses TRBV18 with TRBJ2-1, with unresolved D. Germline CDR1 is KGHSH and CDR2 is LQKENI. Trimming removed 1 base from V and 8 bases from J, with 9 bases in between. This CDR3 contains 13 residues. The CDR3 DNA reads as TGTGCCAGCTCACCACGGGGTATCGATGAGCAGTTCTTC. This sequence encodes CASSPRGIDEQFF.

The J gene is TRBJ2-5, the V gene TRBV28, with 8 bases aligning to TRBD2. Germline CDR1 reads MDHEN; CDR2 reads SYDVKM. The trim removed 7 bases at V and 7 bases at J, leaving 8 bases unmatched. This CDR3 comprises 13 residues. The DNA for the CDR3 is TGTGCCAGCACCATACTAGCGGATGGGACCCAGTACTTC. Its translation is CASTILADGTQYF.